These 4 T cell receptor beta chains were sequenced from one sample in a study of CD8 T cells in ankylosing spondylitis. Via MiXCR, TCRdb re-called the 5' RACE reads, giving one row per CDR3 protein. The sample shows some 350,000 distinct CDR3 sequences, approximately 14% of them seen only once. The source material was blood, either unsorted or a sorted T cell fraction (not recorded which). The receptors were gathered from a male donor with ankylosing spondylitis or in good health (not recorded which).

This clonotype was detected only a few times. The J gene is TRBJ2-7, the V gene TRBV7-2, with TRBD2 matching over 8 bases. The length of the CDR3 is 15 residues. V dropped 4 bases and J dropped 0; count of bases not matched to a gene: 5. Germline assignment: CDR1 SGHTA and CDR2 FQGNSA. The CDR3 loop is CASSWALAGSYEQYF. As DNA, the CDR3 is TGTGCCAGCAGCTGGGCTCTAGCGGGCTCCTACGAGCAGTACTTC.

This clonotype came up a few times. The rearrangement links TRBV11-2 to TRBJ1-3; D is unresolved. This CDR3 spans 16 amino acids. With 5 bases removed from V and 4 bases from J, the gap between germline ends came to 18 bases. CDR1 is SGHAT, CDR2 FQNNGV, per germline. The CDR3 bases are TGTGCCAGCAGCCCCCTTCCGGGGAGTTTCGGAAACACCATATATTTT. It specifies CASSPLPGSFGNTIYF.

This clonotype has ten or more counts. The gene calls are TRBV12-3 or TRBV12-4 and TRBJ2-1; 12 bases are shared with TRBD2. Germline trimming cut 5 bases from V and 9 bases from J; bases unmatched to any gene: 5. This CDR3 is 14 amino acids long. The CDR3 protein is CASSEGLAGFEQFF. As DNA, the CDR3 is TGTGCCAGCAGTGAAGGACTAGCGGGATTTGAGCAGTTCTTC.

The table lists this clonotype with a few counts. Here the CDR3 DNA reads TGCGCCAGCAGCCCCGGGCGAACAGGGAACACCGGGGAGCTGTTTTTT. Its translation is CASSPGRTGNTGELFF. The V call is TRBV5-1, the J call TRBJ2-2, with a tentative D call TRBD1 (5 bases). The CDR3 has 16 amino acids. Trimming stripped 4 bases from V and 1 base from J, with 14 bases between. Germline loops: CDR1 SGHRS, CDR2 YFSETQ. The variable domain in full, completed from reference TRBV5-1 and TRBJ2-2, reads KAGVTQTPRYLIKTRGQQVTLSCSPISGHRSVSWYQQTPGQGLQFLFEYFSETQRNKGNFPGRFSGRQFSNSRSEMNVSTLELGDSALYLCASSPGRTGNTGELFFGEGSRLTVL.